This T cell receptor (beta chain) is from a study of Ad26.COV2.S vaccination and SARS-CoV-2 variants. Whole-study results and caveats: Measures of TCR breadth and depth may have fallen short of total T cell responses. Recipients of vaccine and of placebo showed similar breadth of their non-spike TCR repertoires.

Here immunoSEQ multiplex PCR was the method, and the copy in TCRdb shows in-frame clones only, minus some. The sample consists of over 400,000 clones, roughly 89% of them appearing once. CDR3 length: 15 residues. V lost 6 bases, J lost 10 bases, and 19 bases lay in between. Looked up from germline, CDR1 is KGHSH and CDR2 is LQKENI. The treatment: some 20 received Ad26.COV2.S at low or high dose, single or two shots; 5 received placebo; per-sample allocation not given. On day 63 after the first injection, vaccine and placebo recipients gave samples. Remarks on this clone: The antigen remains unidentified.

This TCR was recovered from a person between 18 and 65 years old who received the Ad26.COV2.S COVID-19 vaccine or a placebo. The starting material was peripheral blood, obtained in a trial of Ad26.COV2.S vaccine versus placebo. This sequence joins TRBV18 and TRBJ1-6; a possible D gene is TRBD1 (6 bases). The CDR3 here is CASSPGHRVASPLHF. The CDR3 bases are TGTGCCAGCTCGCCCGGCCACAGGGTAGCATCACCCCTCCACTTT.